This is a list of T cell receptor beta chains from one sample in a study of blood T cell repertoires in COVID-19. Data came from immunoSEQ multiplex PCR; TCRdb stores just in-frame clones and leaves some out. The table has 150,000 to 200,000 clones, more than 75% seen once. Specimen: PBMCs or T cells enriched from blood (not recorded which). The receptors stem from a human donor with acute COVID-19. The donor label of this sample is uncertain. CDR3s leave out the opening cysteine and the closing phenylalanine or tryptophan.

v_call cdr3_aa
TRBV4-1 ASSQDNRFDSPLH
TRBV6-1 ASSEQGAHTDTQY
TRBV4-2 ASSQVGDSYSPLH
TRBV4-3 ASSISPPRDRGLNTEAF
TRBV12-3/TRBV12-4 ASSSDRAKLF
TRBV5-4 ASSFAGGPPDTQY
TRBV21-1 ASSKAGTPYGYT
TRBV5-8 ASSLTGREAYEQY
TRBV28 ASSFPGYQPQH
TRBV19 ASTDSFTGYGYT
TRBV30 AWRGHRNSPLH
TRBV24-1 ATSPAGVSYNEQF
TRBV7-9 ASTREGEAF
TRBV4-1 ASSQRGGGGNGDTQY
TRBV11-2 ASSWGDSGDPMNTEAF
TRBV3-1/TRBV3-2 ASSRGMRQGDTQY
TRBV5-6 ASSQQGVKNIQY
TRBV7-9 ASSHRVPRGGETQY
TRBV19 ASSIRQAGSLNTEAF
TRBV10-2 ASSEAGNTDTQY
TRBV6-5 ASLGLPSYNEQF
TRBV6-6 ASSQRSPGYT
TRBV5-5 ASSLGLNMNTEAF
TRBV5-1 ASSSSPGQGAREQY
TRBV9 ASSVAGLAGASYNEQF
TRBV7-2 ASSGDRGRKQY
TRBV5-1 ASSLASRSGGELF
TRBV5-4 ASSVIAGGGTDTQY
TRBV10-3 AISESMGQILTEAF